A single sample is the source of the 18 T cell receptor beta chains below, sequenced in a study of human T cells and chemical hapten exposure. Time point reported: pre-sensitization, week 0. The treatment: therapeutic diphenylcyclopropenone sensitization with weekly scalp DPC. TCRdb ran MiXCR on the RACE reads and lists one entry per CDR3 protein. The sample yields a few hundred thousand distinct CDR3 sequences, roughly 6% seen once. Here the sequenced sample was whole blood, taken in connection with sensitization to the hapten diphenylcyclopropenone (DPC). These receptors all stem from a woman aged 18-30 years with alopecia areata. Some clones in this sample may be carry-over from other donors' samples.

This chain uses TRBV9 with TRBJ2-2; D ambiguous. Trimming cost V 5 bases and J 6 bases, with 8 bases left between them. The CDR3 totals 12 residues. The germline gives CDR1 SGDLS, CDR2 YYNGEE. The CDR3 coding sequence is TGTGCCAGCAGTCCTACACCCGGGGAGCTGTTTTTT. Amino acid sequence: CASSPTPGELFF.

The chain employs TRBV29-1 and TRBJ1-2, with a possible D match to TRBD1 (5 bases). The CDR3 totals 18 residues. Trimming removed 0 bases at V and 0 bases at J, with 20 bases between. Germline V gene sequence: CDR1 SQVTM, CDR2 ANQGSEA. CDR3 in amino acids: CSVEDLRAGKTPNYGYTF. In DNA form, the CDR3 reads TGCAGCGTTGAAGATCTTCGGGCAGGGAAAACTCCTAACTATGGCTACACCTTC.

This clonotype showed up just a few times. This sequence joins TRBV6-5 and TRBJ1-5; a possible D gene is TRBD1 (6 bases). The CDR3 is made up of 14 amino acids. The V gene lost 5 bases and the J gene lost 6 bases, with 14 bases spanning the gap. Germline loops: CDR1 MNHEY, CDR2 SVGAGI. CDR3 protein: CASSTQGGGQPQHF. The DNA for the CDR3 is TGTGCCAGCAGTACACAGGGAGGGGGTCAGCCCCAGCATTTT.

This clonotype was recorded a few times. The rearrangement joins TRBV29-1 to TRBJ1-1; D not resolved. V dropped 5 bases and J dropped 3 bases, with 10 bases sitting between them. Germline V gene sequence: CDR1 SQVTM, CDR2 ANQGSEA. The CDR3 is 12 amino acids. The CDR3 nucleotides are TGCAGCGTTTTGAAGCCGGACACTGAAGCTTTCTTT. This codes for CSVLKPDTEAFF.

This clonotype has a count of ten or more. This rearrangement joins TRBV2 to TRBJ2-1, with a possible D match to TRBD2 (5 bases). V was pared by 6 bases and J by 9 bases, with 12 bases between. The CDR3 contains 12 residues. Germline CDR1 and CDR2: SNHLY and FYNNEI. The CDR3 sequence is CASSPDYGEQFF. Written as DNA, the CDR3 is TGTGCCAGCAGCCCTGACTACGGTGAGCAGTTCTTC.

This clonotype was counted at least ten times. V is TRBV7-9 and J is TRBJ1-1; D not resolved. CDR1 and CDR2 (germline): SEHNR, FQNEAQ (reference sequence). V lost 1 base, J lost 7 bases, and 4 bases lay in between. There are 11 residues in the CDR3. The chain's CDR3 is CASSLGSEAFF. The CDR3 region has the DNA TGTGCCAGCAGCTTAGGCAGTGAAGCTTTCTTT.

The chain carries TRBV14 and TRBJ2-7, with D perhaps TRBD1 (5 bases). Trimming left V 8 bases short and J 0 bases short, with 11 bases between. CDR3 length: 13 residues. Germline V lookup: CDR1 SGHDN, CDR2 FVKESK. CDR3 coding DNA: TGTGCCAGCGGCAGGGATATCTCCTACGAGCAGTACTTC. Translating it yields CASGRDISYEQYF.

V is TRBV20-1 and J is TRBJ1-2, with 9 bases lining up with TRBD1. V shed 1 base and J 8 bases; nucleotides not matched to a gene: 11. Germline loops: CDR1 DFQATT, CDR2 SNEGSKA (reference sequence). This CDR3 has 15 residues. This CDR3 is CSARGPGQGMWGYTF. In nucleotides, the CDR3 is TGCAGTGCTAGAGGCCCCGGACAGGGGATGTGGGGCTACACCTTC.

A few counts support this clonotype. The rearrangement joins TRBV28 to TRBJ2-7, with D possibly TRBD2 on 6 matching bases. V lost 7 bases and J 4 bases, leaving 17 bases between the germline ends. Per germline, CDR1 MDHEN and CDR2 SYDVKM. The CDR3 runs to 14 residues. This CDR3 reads CASIDGTGVYEQYF. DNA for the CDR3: TGTGCCAGCATTGATGGGACGGGGGTTTACGAGCAGTACTTC.

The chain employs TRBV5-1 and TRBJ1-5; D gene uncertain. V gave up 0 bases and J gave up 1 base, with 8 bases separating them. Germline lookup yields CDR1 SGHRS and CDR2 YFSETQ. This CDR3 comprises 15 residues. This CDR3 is CASSLGGFSNQPQHF. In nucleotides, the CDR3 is TGCGCCAGCAGCTTGGGAGGGTTCAGCAATCAGCCCCAGCATTTT.

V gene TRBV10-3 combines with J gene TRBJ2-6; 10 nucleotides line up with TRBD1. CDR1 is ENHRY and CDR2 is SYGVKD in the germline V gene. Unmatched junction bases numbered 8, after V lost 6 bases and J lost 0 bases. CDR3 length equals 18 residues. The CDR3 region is CAIRKRGQGSSGANVLTF. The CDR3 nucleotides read TGTGCCATCAGGAAGAGGGGACAGGGGAGCTCTGGGGCCAACGTCCTGACTTTC.

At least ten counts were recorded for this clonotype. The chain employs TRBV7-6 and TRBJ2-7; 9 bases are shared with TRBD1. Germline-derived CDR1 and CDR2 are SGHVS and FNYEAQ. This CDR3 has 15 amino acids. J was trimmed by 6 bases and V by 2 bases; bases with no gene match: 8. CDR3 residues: CASSLTPGQGPEQYF. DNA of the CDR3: TGTGCCAGCAGCTTAACCCCGGGACAGGGCCCCGAGCAGTACTTC.

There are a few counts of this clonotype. Here the CDR3 reads CSARLPSGTGGSEQYF. The CDR3 DNA reads TGCAGTGCTAGATTACCTTCCGGGACAGGGGGCAGCGAGCAGTACTTC. The chain is built from TRBV20-1 and TRBJ2-7; 12 bases map to TRBD1. The CDR3 loop spans 16 amino acids. Unmatched junction bases numbered 11, after V lost 2 bases and J lost 6 bases. In germline, CDR1 is DFQATT, CDR2 SNEGSKA (reference sequence).

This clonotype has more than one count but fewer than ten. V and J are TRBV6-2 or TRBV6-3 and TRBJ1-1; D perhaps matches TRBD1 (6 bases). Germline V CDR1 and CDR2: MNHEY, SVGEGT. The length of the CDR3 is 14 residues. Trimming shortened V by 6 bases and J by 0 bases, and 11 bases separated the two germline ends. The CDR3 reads CASRNRALNTEAFF. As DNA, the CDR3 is TGTGCCAGCAGGAACAGGGCTTTGAACACTGAAGCTTTCTTT.

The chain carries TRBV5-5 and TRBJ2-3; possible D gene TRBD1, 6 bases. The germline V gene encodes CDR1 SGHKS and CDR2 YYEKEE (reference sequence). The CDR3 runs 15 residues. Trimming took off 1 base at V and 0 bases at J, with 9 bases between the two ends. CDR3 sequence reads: CASSLPTGSTDTQYF. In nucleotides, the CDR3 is TGTGCCAGCAGCTTGCCGACAGGTAGCACAGATACGCAGTATTTT.

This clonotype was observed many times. This CDR3 is CASSFPGNYGYTF. The CDR3 region has the DNA TGTGCCAGCAGCTTTCCAGGGAACTATGGCTACACCTTC. This rearrangement joins TRBV5-6 to TRBJ1-2, with a possible D match to TRBD1 (5 bases). V was cut by 2 bases and J by 2 bases, with 7 bases left in between. Looked up from germline, CDR1 is SGHDT and CDR2 is YYEEEE. The CDR3 is made up of 13 amino acids.

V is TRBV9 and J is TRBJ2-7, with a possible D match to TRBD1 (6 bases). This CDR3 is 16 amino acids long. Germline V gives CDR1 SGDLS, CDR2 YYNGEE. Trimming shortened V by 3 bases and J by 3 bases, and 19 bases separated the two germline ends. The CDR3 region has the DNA TGTGCCAGCAGCGAGGCTCTAGGACAGCCTTACTACGAGCAGTACTTC. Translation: CASSEALGQPYYEQYF.

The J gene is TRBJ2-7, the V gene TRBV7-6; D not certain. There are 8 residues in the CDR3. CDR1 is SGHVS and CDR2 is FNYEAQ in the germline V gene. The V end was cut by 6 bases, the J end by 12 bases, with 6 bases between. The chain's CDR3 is CASREGYF. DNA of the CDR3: TGTGCCAGCAGAGAAGGGTACTTC. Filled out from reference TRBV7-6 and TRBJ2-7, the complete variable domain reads GAGVSQSPRYKVTKRGQDVALRCDPISGHVSLYWYRQALGQGPEFLTYFNYEAQQDKSGLPNDRFSAERPEGSISTLTIQRTEQRDSAMYRCASREGYFGPGTRLTVT.